Shown below are 19 T cell receptor beta chains from a single sample sequenced in a study of T cell changes during pregnancy in multiple sclerosis. The protocol was immunoSEQ multiplex PCR, while the TCRdb copy is restricted to in-frame clones and leaves out a portion. The sample has 70,000 or so clones; roughly 91% are singletons. The input for sequencing was peripheral blood, taken in the third trimester of pregnancy. The receptor source for this set is a female donor in good health, enrolled as a control in a pregnancy study.

In nucleotides, the CDR3 is TGTGCCAGCTCAGGGACAGGGGGATCCTATAATTCACCCCTCCACTTT. It encodes CASSGTGGSYNSPLHF. The rearrangement links TRBV18 to TRBJ1-6; 11 positions agree with TRBD1. This CDR3 comprises 16 residues. CDR1 and CDR2 (germline): KGHSH, LQKENI. V was clipped by 5 bases and J by 1 base; unmatched bases: 1. Full variable domain (rest looked up from reference TRBV18 and TRBJ1-6): NAGVMQNPRHLVRRRGQEARLRCSPMKGHSHVYWYRQLPEEGLKFMVYLQKENIIDESGMPKERFSAEFPKEGPSILRIQQVVRGDSAAYFCASSGTGGSYNSPLHFGNGTRLTVT.

This clone was picked up one time. The chain has TRBV10-3 and TRBJ2-2, with 8 bases lining up with TRBD2. V shed 4 bases and J 1 base; nucleotides not matched to a gene: 2. The CDR3 sequence is 15 residues long. In germline, CDR1 is ENHRY, CDR2 SYGVKD. The CDR3 sequence is CAISGLAGNTGELFF. CDR3 DNA sequence: TGTGCCATCAGTGGCCTAGCGGGGAACACCGGGGAGCTGTTTTTT.

The CDR3 region has the DNA TGTGCCAGTAGTATCGCTCCCGACAGGGCTGCTGGAAACACCATATATTTT. It specifies CASSIAPDRAAGNTIYF. V is TRBV19 and J is TRBJ1-3; 7 bases agree with TRBD1. From germline, CDR1 is LNHDA and CDR2 SQIVND (reference sequence). The CDR3 is 17 residues long. Trimming took 3 bases from V and 2 from J; bases not matched to a gene: 10.

The V and J genes are TRBV5-1 and TRBJ1-2, with TRBD1 identical over 7 bases. CDR3 length: 14 residues. Germline assignment: CDR1 SGHRS and CDR2 YFSETQ. V was clipped by 0 bases and J by 6 bases; unmatched bases: 5. This CDR3 is CASSLASGGNGYTF. The CDR3 coding sequence is TGCGCCAGCAGCTTGGCCTCAGGGGGAAATGGCTACACCTTC.

The chain combines TRBV9 with TRBJ1-2; no definite D call. V lost 0 bases and J 4 bases, leaving 7 bases between the germline ends. Per germline, CDR1 SGDLS and CDR2 YYNGEE. The CDR3 loop spans 13 amino acids. CDR3 protein: CASSVGAGYGYTF. DNA for the CDR3: TGTGCCAGCAGCGTAGGCGCAGGCTATGGCTACACCTTC.

The chain uses TRBV4-1 and TRBJ2-1; 10 positions match TRBD2. Germline-derived CDR1 and CDR2 are MGHRA and YSYEKL. V trimming: 0 bases; J trimming: 4 bases; junction bases outside the gene matches: 3. CDR3 length: 16 amino acids. The CDR3 coding sequence is TGCGCCAGCAGCCAAGATTGGACTAGCGGTTACAATGAGCAGTTCTTC. Protein: CASSQDWTSGYNEQFF.

The V call is TRBV6-1, the J call TRBJ2-7; D not resolved. The CDR3 extends over 14 amino acids. The V end lost 0 bases, the J end lost 3 bases, and 9 bases lay between the germline ends. The germline CDR1 and CDR2 sequences are MNHNS and SASEGT. The CDR3 loop reads CASSEALQIYEQYF. The CDR3 DNA follows: TGTGCCAGCAGTGAAGCGCTACAGATCTACGAGCAGTACTTC.

The chain combines TRBV28 with TRBJ2-2; a weak D match, TRBD2 (6 bases). This CDR3 has 17 residues. Germline V gives CDR1 MDHEN, CDR2 SYDVKM. Trimming took 3 bases from V and 0 from J, leaving 14 bases between them. The CDR3 DNA reads as TGTGCCAGCAGTTTCCAGCTAGCGTCCGCGAACACCGGGGAGCTGTTTTTT. The encoded protein is CASSFQLASANTGELFF.

The chain is built from TRBV6-6 and TRBJ2-1; possible D gene TRBD2, 5 bases. The CDR3 contains 16 residues. CDR1 MNHNY and CDR2 SVGAGI come from the germline V gene (reference sequence). Trimming left V 2 bases short and J 1 base short, with 12 bases between. The CDR3: CASSYPREMSYNEQFF. CDR3 DNA: TGTGCCAGCAGTTACCCCCGGGAAATGTCCTACAATGAGCAGTTCTTC.

This chain links TRBV10-3 with TRBJ1-2; 8 bases agree with TRBD1. Trimming cost V 7 bases and J 3 bases; bases outside gene matches: 4. This CDR3 region has 13 residues. CDR1 and CDR2 from the germline V gene are ENHRY and SYGVKD. CDR3 in amino acids: CAITPTGDYGYTF. The CDR3 DNA follows: TGTGCCATCACCCCGACAGGGGACTATGGCTACACCTTC.

The chain couples TRBV19 to TRBJ1-5; D perhaps matches TRBD1 (6 bases). The CDR3 sequence is 16 residues long. Per germline, CDR1 LNHDA and CDR2 SQIVND (reference sequence). The germline V and J ends were trimmed by 10 bases and 0 bases, with 19 bases remaining between them. The CDR3: CATRRGGLYSNQPQHF. CDR3 DNA sequence: TGTGCCACCCGCAGGGGCGGCCTTTATAGCAATCAGCCCCAGCATTTT.

V usage is TRBV11-3 and J usage is TRBJ2-5; maybe TRBD2 (6 bases). This CDR3 comprises 14 residues. The germline gives CDR1 SGHNT, CDR2 YENEEA. The germline V and J ends were trimmed by 1 base and 5 bases, with 11 bases remaining between them. This chain's CDR3 is CASSLGGGIETQYF. The CDR3 coding sequence is TGTGCCAGCAGCTTAGGAGGAGGGATCGAGACCCAGTACTTC.

The genes are TRBV28 and TRBJ2-7; D not resolved. The CDR3 is 12 amino acids. The V gene lost 2 bases and the J gene lost 2 bases, with 4 bases spanning the gap. From germline, CDR1 is MDHEN and CDR2 SYDVKM. CDR3 loop: CASSLVTYEQYF. The DNA of the CDR3 is TGTGCCAGCAGTTTAGTCACCTACGAGCAGTACTTC.

V is TRBV30 and J is TRBJ1-3; 11 bases line up with TRBD1. CDR1 GTSNPN and CDR2 SVGIG come from the germline V gene (reference sequence). The CDR3 consists of 18 residues. V shed 2 bases, J shed 0 bases, and the junction held 9 bases outside the gene matches. The CDR3 sequence: CAWSRLWGTGGSGNTIYF. DNA of the CDR3: TGTGCCTGGAGTCGCCTATGGGGGACAGGGGGCTCTGGAAACACCATATATTTT.

The V gene is TRBV2, the J gene TRBJ2-4; tentative D call: TRBD2 (5 bases). Trimming shortened V by 3 bases and J by 0 bases, and 27 bases separated the two germline ends. Per germline, CDR1 SNHLY and CDR2 FYNNEI. The CDR3 extends over 21 amino acids. CDR3: CASSEGVSAGAEDLAKNIQYF. The CDR3 DNA follows: TGTGCCAGCAGTGAGGGTGTTTCTGCAGGAGCGGAAGACCTAGCCAAAAACATTCAGTACTTC.

In this sample, this clone turned up a few times. The junction differs from germline at one of its ends, possibly a read error. V is TRBV5-1 and J is TRBJ1-1; D unclear. CDR3 size: 11 residues. CDR1 SGHRS and CDR2 YFSETQ come from the germline V gene. The CDR3 here is CASSLNSEAFF. DNA of the CDR3: TGCGCCAGCAGCTTGAATTCTGAGGCTTTCTTT.

CDR3 in DNA: TGCGCCAGCAGCCGAGGACTAGCGGAACTCAACGATGAGCAGTTCTTC. Translating gives CASSRGLAELNDEQFF. The V call is TRBV4-3, the J call TRBJ2-1; 10 bases align to TRBD2. The germline gives CDR1 LGHNA, CDR2 YSLEER. CDR3 size: 16 residues. J gave up 8 bases and V 4 bases, and 11 bases lay outside the gene matches.

The chain joins TRBV6-1 to TRBJ1-2, with no clear D. Looked up from germline, CDR1 is MNHNS and CDR2 is SASEGT. The CDR3 spans 12 residues. The V and J ends lost 9 bases and 3 bases respectively, with 11 bases between them. CDR3 protein: CASATGYYGYTF. DNA for the CDR3: TGTGCCAGTGCGACGGGTTACTATGGCTACACCTTC.

The V gene is TRBV7-9, the J gene TRBJ2-3, with D hard to call. The germline V gene has CDR1 SEHNR and CDR2 FQNEAQ (reference sequence). The V gene lost 2 bases and the J gene lost 0 bases, with 15 bases spanning the gap. The CDR3 consists of 17 residues. CDR3 residues: CASSLNPRGVSTDTQYF. DNA for the CDR3: TGTGCCAGCAGCTTAAACCCTCGAGGAGTTAGCACAGATACGCAGTATTTT.